Presented here are 7 T cell receptor beta chains from one specimen sequenced in a study of siplizumab effects on memory and regulatory T cells. Method: immunoSEQ multiplex PCR; TCRdb's copy keeps in-frame clones and lacks some. The sample has about 98,000 clones, 92% seen once; the top ten hold 1% to 1.3%. The sample was CD4+ T cells sorted from blood. Source of these receptors: a human donor in good health.

This clone has just one count. V usage is TRBV2 and J usage is TRBJ2-1; D ambiguous. In germline, CDR1 is SNHLY, CDR2 FYNNEI. Between the trimmed V and J ends, which lost 6 bases and 7 bases, there was a span of 19 bases. This CDR3 spans 15 amino acids. Here the CDR3 reads CASSEKVTRSNEQFF. For the CDR3, the DNA is TGTGCCAGCAGCGAGAAGGTGACCCGGTCGAATGAGCAGTTCTTC.

The rearrangement uses TRBV7-3 and TRBJ2-5; 8 bases agree with TRBD2. Germline V gene data show CDR1 as SGHTA and CDR2 as FQGTGA. The CDR3 has 17 amino acids. V dropped 1 base and J dropped 4; count of bases not matched to a gene: 11. CDR3 in DNA: TGTGCCAGCAGCTTAAGTGGGACTAGGGGCCTTGGAGAGACCCAGTACTTC. Translating it yields CASSLSGTRGLGETQYF.

The chain uses TRBV5-8 and TRBJ2-7; possible D gene TRBD2, 6 bases. The CDR3 spans 13 residues. Germline V CDR1 and CDR2: SGHTS, YDEGEE. V was clipped by 4 bases and J by 4 bases, with 12 bases between them. CDR3 amino acids: CASSTGTAYEQYF. The CDR3 DNA follows: TGTGCCAGCAGCACCGGGACTGCTTACGAGCAGTACTTC.

The genes are TRBV5-1 and TRBJ1-1; D gene unclear. Trimming shortened V by 0 bases and J by 10 bases, and 19 bases separated the two germline ends. There are 15 residues in the CDR3. The germline V gene has CDR1 SGHRS and CDR2 YFSETQ. The CDR3 DNA sequence: TGCGCCAGCAGCTTGGAGGGCAGGCCAATTGAGCGAGCTTTCTTT. Translation gives CASSLEGRPIERAFF.

The CDR3 nucleotides are TGTGCCAGCAGCTTAGGGGCCATTTGGGGATCCTACGAGCAGTACTTC. It yields the protein CASSLGAIWGSYEQYF. The chain uses TRBV7-2 and TRBJ2-7; unclear D gene. CDR1 is SGHTA and CDR2 is FQGNSA in the germline V gene. V lost 1 base and J lost 1, with 14 bases in between. The CDR3 loop spans 16 amino acids.

V is TRBV6-5 and J is TRBJ2-1; D is possibly TRBD1 (5 bases). V was cut by 2 bases and J by 7 bases, with 12 bases left in between. The CDR3 consists of 14 residues. From germline, CDR1 is MNHEY and CDR2 SVGAGI. The CDR3 reads CASSYKGNLNEQFF. The CDR3 DNA reads TGTGCCAGCAGTTACAAGGGGAACCTGAATGAGCAGTTCTTC.

The chain is built from TRBV6-5 and TRBJ2-2; D is possibly TRBD2 (5 bases). There are 13 residues in the CDR3. V lost 6 bases and J 5 bases, leaving 10 bases between the germline ends. CDR1 and CDR2 (germline): MNHEY, SVGAGI. The CDR3: CASSRRGTGELFF. The CDR3 DNA sequence: TGTGCCAGCAGCCGCCGGGGAACCGGGGAGCTGTTTTTT.